Here is one T cell receptor beta chain with its context. What it recognizes is unknown. CDR1 is SGHRS, CDR2 YFSETQ, per germline. The CDR3 runs to 14 residues. The V and J ends lost 6 bases and 3 bases respectively, with 15 bases between them. These data belong to a study of T cells in localized non-small cell lung cancer. Study-level findings and limits: A raised T cell density in blood coincided with lengthier overall survival.

Assay: immunoSEQ multiplex PCR; the TCRdb copy retains only in-frame clones and omits some. The sample lists some 52,000 clones; over 60% were seen once. V and J are TRBV5-1 and TRBJ1-2; possible D gene TRBD1, 6 bases. The material sequenced was PBMCs, taken before any cancer treatment. The receptor was isolated from a woman aged 40-75 years with stage II lung adenocarcinoma. The CDR3 DNA reads as TGCGCCAGCACCTCAGGGGCATCAGACTATGGCTACACCTTC. Encoded protein: CASTSGASDYGYTF. Complete variable domain (other parts from reference TRBV5-1 and TRBJ1-2): KAGVTQTPRYLIKTRGQQVTLSCSPISGHRSVSWYQQTPGQGLQFLFEYFSETQRNKGNFPGRFSGRQFSNSRSEMNVSTLELGDSALYLCASTSGASDYGYTFGSGTRLTVV.